The 5 T cell receptor beta chains presented below share a single source sample, sequenced in a study of shared clonotypes between healthy human individuals. Method: immunoSEQ multiplex PCR; TCRdb's copy keeps in-frame clones and lacks some. This sample has about 2.4 million clones; 90% to 95% occur once, and the top ten carry roughly 0.39%. Source material: naive CD4+ T cells from PBMCs. Subset denoted: CD45RA+ positively selected. The receptors shown here come from a man between 18 and 29 years old in good health. Some clones in this sample may be carry-over from other donors' samples.

The rearrangement links TRBV5-4 to TRBJ2-5, with 10 bases fitting TRBD1. The CDR3 loop spans 15 amino acids. Germline V CDR1 and CDR2: SGHNT, YYREEE (reference sequence). V gave up 4 bases and J gave up 1 base; unmatched junction bases: 4. CDR3 in DNA: TGTGCCAGCAGCGTGAGACAGGGGGCCCAAGAGACCCAGTACTTC. Amino acid sequence: CASSVRQGAQETQYF.

CDR3 loop: CASSEGPFTDTQYF. The CDR3 DNA sequence: TGTGCCAGCAGCGAGGGACCTTTCACAGATACGCAGTATTTT. V and J are TRBV9 and TRBJ2-3, with D possibly called TRBD1 or TRBD2 (5 bases each). CDR1 SGDLS and CDR2 YYNGEE come from the germline V gene. The CDR3 has 14 residues. Deletions cut 3 bases from V and 2 bases from J, with 10 bases between.

The CDR3 DNA reads as TGTGCCAGCAGCATAATAAGGGGGCATGAGCAGTTCTTC. The encoded protein is CASSIIRGHEQFF. This chain connects TRBV7-3 to TRBJ2-1; TRBD1 aligns across 7 bases. Losses at the gene ends were 5 bases for V and 8 bases for J; bases not matched to a gene: 6. The V gene's germline CDR1 is SGHTA and CDR2 FQGTGA. The CDR3 extends over 13 amino acids.

The chain has TRBV7-3 and TRBJ2-5; D unresolved. The V end lost 1 base, the J end lost 5 bases, and 8 bases lay between the germline ends. In germline, CDR1 is SGHTA, CDR2 FQGTGA. The CDR3 is 13 residues long. The CDR3 nucleotides are TGTGCCAGCAGCTTAAGTAGGAGTGAGACCCAGTACTTC. It codes for CASSLSRSETQYF. The entire variable domain, with the rest obtained from reference TRBV7-3 and TRBJ2-5, is as follows: GAGVSQTPSNKVTEKGKYVELRCDPISGHTALYWYRQSLGQGPEFLIYFQGTGAADDSGLPNDRFFAVRPEGSVSTLKIQRTERGDSAVYLCASSLSRSETQYFGPGTRLLVL.

The J gene is TRBJ1-2, the V gene TRBV7-6; D is uncertain. Germline lookup yields CDR1 SGHVS and CDR2 FNYEAQ. Trimming pared 3 bases from V and 3 bases from J, leaving 11 bases between. The CDR3 runs 14 residues. CDR3 sequence: CASSFGPTDYGYTF. CDR3 nucleotide sequence: TGTGCCAGCAGCTTCGGGCCAACGGACTATGGCTACACCTTC.